These 2 T cell receptor beta chains were sequenced from one sample in a study of memory CD4+ T cells and cytomegalovirus serostatus. Assay used: immunoSEQ multiplex PCR; TCRdb lists only in-frame clones, some missing. The table records 50,000 or so clones, around 85% of them present only once. Single viable CD3+CD4+CD8-CD45RO+ cells were sorted as the memory CD4+ T cells. Sequenced input: memory CD4+ T cells from blood. These receptor sequences come from an adult in good health and CMV-seronegative.

V usage is TRBV6-5 and J usage is TRBJ2-1; 8 positions match TRBD1. CDR3 length: 14 amino acids. V was clipped by 4 bases and J by 8 bases; unmatched bases: 7. Germline V gene lookup returns CDR1 MNHEY and CDR2 SVGAGI. The CDR3 nucleotides are TGTGCCAGCAGTTTGAAGGACAGGGTAGATGAGCAGTTCTTC. Translating gives CASSLKDRVDEQFF.

The chain carries TRBV12-5 and TRBJ2-6, with D unclear. CDR1 LGHNT and CDR2 FRNRAP come from the germline V gene. This CDR3 comprises 13 residues. V was trimmed by 4 bases and J by 6 bases, leaving 7 bases between them. The chain's CDR3 is CASGSPLANVLTF. DNA for the CDR3: TGTGCTAGTGGTTCACCTCTGGCCAACGTCCTGACTTTC.